Below, 16 T cell receptor beta chains from the same sample are listed, as sequenced in a study of T cell responses to AZD1222 COVID-19 vaccine. The method was immunoSEQ multiplex PCR; TCRdb's version includes in-frame clones alone and lacks a portion of them. The sample consists of about 170,000 clones, around 88% of them appearing once. The sample was peripheral blood, taken 28 days after the second AZD1222 dose. All receptors come from an adult who received the AZD1222 COVID-19 vaccine.

The table lists this clone with a few counts. The rearrangement links TRBV14 to TRBJ1-6; D unresolved. CDR1 and CDR2 from the germline V gene are SGHDN and FVKESK. V lost 0 bases, J lost 4 bases, and 4 bases lay in between. The CDR3 totals 14 residues. CDR3: CASSQEPYNSPLHF. The CDR3 DNA is TGTGCCAGCAGCCAAGAACCTTATAATTCACCCCTCCACTTT.

The chain couples TRBV5-1 to TRBJ2-1, with TRBD2 identical over 7 bases. Germline CDR1 is SGHRS and CDR2 is YFSETQ. The V segment lost 4 bases and the J segment 7 bases; nucleotides outside the gene matches: 14. This CDR3 has 16 residues. Here the CDR3 reads CASSPQAGSFTNEQFF. CDR3 DNA sequence: TGCGCCAGCAGCCCCCAAGCGGGGAGCTTTACGAATGAGCAGTTCTTC.

The sample holds a few counts of this clone. The chain employs TRBV19 and TRBJ1-2, with 8 bases that match TRBD1. The V gene's germline CDR1 is LNHDA and CDR2 SQIVND (reference sequence). The CDR3 spans 13 residues. The V gene end was trimmed by 5 bases and the J gene end by 7 bases; junction bases not matched to a gene: 6. Written as DNA, the CDR3 is TGTGCCAGTAGTCGGCAGGGGGCGGTTGGCTACACCTTC. This translates into CASSRQGAVGYTF.

This chain links TRBV7-9 with TRBJ1-3, with 7 bases matching TRBD1. CDR3 size: 16 residues. J was trimmed by 2 bases and V by 1 base; bases with no gene match: 5. Germline-derived CDR1 and CDR2 are SEHNR and FQNEAQ (reference sequence). The CDR3 DNA reads as TGTGCCAGCAGCTTAGTTTTAGGGGGCGCTGGAAACACCATATATTTT. Protein sequence: CASSLVLGGAGNTIYF.

The rearrangement uses TRBV6-4 and TRBJ1-1; a weak D match, TRBD1 (6 bases). The length of the CDR3 is 12 residues. V lost 0 bases to trimming and J lost 14 bases, with 13 bases between them. Germline loops: CDR1 MRHNA, CDR2 SNTAGT. In nucleotides, the CDR3 is TGTGCCAGCAGTGACTCTGGGGGGCTGCCCTTCTTT. Translating gives CASSDSGGLPFF.

The table lists this clone with many counts. The V call is TRBV11-2, the J call TRBJ1-3; D call uncertain. V was pared by 3 bases and J by 2 bases, with 14 bases between. CDR1 SGHAT and CDR2 FQNNGV come from the germline V gene. This CDR3 region has 16 residues. The CDR3 spells CASSLFSGRPGNTIYF. The CDR3 DNA sequence: TGTGCCAGCAGCTTGTTCTCAGGCCGACCTGGAAACACCATATATTTT.

The genes are TRBV6-5 and TRBJ1-1; tentative D call: TRBD1 (6 bases). Between the trimmed V and J ends, which lost 2 bases and 5 bases, there was a span of 12 bases. Looked up from germline, CDR1 is MNHEY and CDR2 is SVGAGI. The CDR3 has 14 residues. The CDR3 loop reads CASSYLRGGTEAFF. The CDR3 DNA sequence: TGTGCCAGCAGTTACCTCAGGGGAGGTACTGAAGCTTTCTTT.

The chain combines TRBV3-1 (or the pseudogene TRBV3-2) with TRBJ2-7; either TRBD1 or TRBD2 may supply D (7 bases each). V lost 5 bases, J lost 2 bases, and 13 bases lay in between. Germline assignment: CDR1 LGHDT and CDR2 YNNKEL (reference sequence). This CDR3 is 14 amino acids long. This CDR3 reads CASSEAGGAYEQYF. In DNA, the CDR3 is TGTGCCAGCAGCGAGGCAGGGGGGGCCTACGAGCAGTACTTC.

This clone was seen once. The rearrangement links TRBV5-1 to TRBJ2-1, with 8 nucleotides matching TRBD2. Germline CDR1 is SGHRS and CDR2 is YFSETQ. Trimming took 2 bases from V and 0 from J; bases not matched to a gene: 16. CDR3 size: 20 residues. The CDR3 region has the DNA TGCGCCAGCAGCTTTTTGTGGGCGAGCGGGGGCCTAAGCTCCTACAATGAGCAGTTCTTC. It encodes CASSFLWASGGLSSYNEQFF.

This chain uses TRBV9 with TRBJ1-6; 11 bases agree with TRBD1. Germline loops: CDR1 SGDLS, CDR2 YYNGEE. This CDR3 contains 16 residues. After removal of 3 bases from V and 10 bases from J, the junction contained 9 bases not matched to a gene. CDR3 amino acids: CASSAGTGGRDSPLHF. CDR3 coding DNA: TGTGCCAGCAGCGCCGGGACAGGGGGGAGAGACTCACCCCTCCACTTT.

The chain links TRBV11-2 to TRBJ2-5; 13 bases line up with TRBD2. CDR3 length: 19 residues. Germline V CDR1 and CDR2: SGHAT, FQNNGV. Trimming took 1 base from V and 5 from J; bases not matched to a gene: 13. The CDR3 DNA reads TGTGCCAGCAGCTTAGGGCTACGACTAGCGGGGGGTGTCGGGGAGACCCAGTACTTC. This translates into CASSLGLRLAGGVGETQYF. Variable domain in full (rest from reference TRBV11-2 and TRBJ2-5): EAGVAQSPRYKIIEKRQSVAFWCNPISGHATLYWYQQILGQGPKLLIQFQNNGVVDDSQLPKDRFSAERLKGVDSTLKIQPAKLEDSAVYLCASSLGLRLAGGVGETQYFGPGTRLLVL.

The count of this clone is one. This chain joins TRBV14 and TRBJ1-1; D unclear. CDR1 SGHDN and CDR2 FVKESK come from the germline V gene. Trimming pared 4 bases from V and 4 bases from J, leaving 10 bases between. The CDR3 runs 13 residues. The CDR3 nucleotides are TGTGCCAGCAGCCTGCGGATGGGCACTGAAGCTTTCTTT. Amino acids: CASSLRMGTEAFF.

Written as DNA, the CDR3 is TGTGCCAGCAGCCCGTCAGGGGGGTGGTATGGCTACACCTTC. Its translation is CASSPSGGWYGYTF. This sequence joins TRBV7-2 and TRBJ1-2; 7 bases are shared with TRBD1. This CDR3 spans 14 amino acids. V trimming: 5 bases; J trimming: 5 bases; junction bases outside the gene matches: 8. Germline loops: CDR1 SGHTA, CDR2 FQGNSA. Complete variable domain (other parts from reference TRBV7-2 and TRBJ1-2): GAGVSQSPSNKVTEKGKDVELRCDPISGHTALYWYRQSLGQGLEFLIYFQGNSAPDKSGLPSDRFSAERTGGSVSTLTIQRTQQEDSAVYLCASSPSGGWYGYTFGSGTRLTVV.

V gene TRBV27 combines with J gene TRBJ2-2; D is ambiguous. Trimming shortened V by 0 bases and J by 6 bases, and 5 bases separated the two germline ends. This CDR3 comprises 13 residues. Per the germline V gene, CDR1 is MNHEY and CDR2 is SMNVEV (reference sequence). CDR3 residues: CASSLSVAGELFF. In nucleotides, the CDR3 is TGTGCCAGCAGTTTATCGGTCGCCGGGGAGCTGTTTTTT.

The V call is TRBV27, the J call TRBJ2-1; 7 bases are shared with TRBD1. With V trimmed by 6 bases and J by 4 bases, 6 bases remained unmatched. The CDR3 runs 14 residues. Looked up from germline, CDR1 is MNHEY and CDR2 is SMNVEV (reference sequence). The CDR3 loop reads CASSTGQLYNEQFF. In DNA form, the CDR3 reads TGTGCCAGCAGCACGGGACAGCTTTACAATGAGCAGTTCTTC.

The J gene is TRBJ1-1, the V gene TRBV5-1; D may be TRBD1 (5 bases). Deletions cut 4 bases from V and 6 bases from J, with 13 bases between. The CDR3 has 13 amino acids. Germline CDR1 SGHRS, CDR2 YFSETQ. The CDR3 protein is CASSQGWEAEAFF. CDR3 DNA sequence: TGCGCCAGCAGCCAGGGTTGGGAAGCTGAAGCTTTCTTT.